This T cell receptor beta chain comes out of a study of cytomegalovirus exposure and HLA in healthy donors. The CDR3 is made up of 16 amino acids. CDR1 is SGHNT, CDR2 YYREEE, per germline (reference sequence). The germline V and J ends were trimmed by 0 bases and 5 bases, with 14 bases remaining between them. The study ran its PCR with 60 Vbeta and 13 Jbeta primers. Only in-frame clones appear in the TCRdb table, and some are missing; sequencing was by immunoSEQ multiplex PCR. The sample has roughly 120,000 clones; about 76% are singletons. The chain joins TRBV5-4 to TRBJ2-2, with TRBD2 as a possible D gene (5 bases). The receptor was isolated from a woman in her twenties or thirties in good health and CMV-seronegative. Input material: PBMCs. CDR3 DNA: TGTGCCAGCAGCTTGGTTTCAGCGGAGGCGACCGGGGAGCTGTTTTTT. This encodes CASSLVSAEATGELFF.